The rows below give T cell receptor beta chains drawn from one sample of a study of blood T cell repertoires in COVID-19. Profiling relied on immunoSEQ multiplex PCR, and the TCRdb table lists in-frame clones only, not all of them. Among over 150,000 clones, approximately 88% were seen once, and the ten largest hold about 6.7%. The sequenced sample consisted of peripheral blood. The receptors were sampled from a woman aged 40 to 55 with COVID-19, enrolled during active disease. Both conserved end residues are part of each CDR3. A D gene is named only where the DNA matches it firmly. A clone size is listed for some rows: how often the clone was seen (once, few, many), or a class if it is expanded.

TGTGCCAGCAAAGGGGGCGCGGCTAATGAAAAACTGTTTTTT CASKGGAANEKLFF . TRBD1 TRBJ1-4 TRBV6-5
TGCGCCAGCAGTGAGTCGACAGGGGGTTTCTCCCTCCACTTT CASSESTGGFSLHF . TRBD1 TRBJ1-6 TRBV10-2
TGTGCCAGCACCCGACAGGGGGGAACTGAAGCTTTCTTT CASTRQGGTEAFF . TRBD1 TRBJ1-1 TRBV6-5
TGTGCCAGCAGCCCCGGAGCTATGAATTCACCCCTCCACTTT CASSPGAMNSPLHF . . TRBJ1-6 TRBV3-1/TRBV3-2
TGTGCCACCAGCGGATACAGGGGCTCTGGAAACACCATATATTTT CATSGYRGSGNTIYF once TRBD1 TRBJ1-3 TRBV15
TGTGCCAGCAGCTTCCACTCATACGAGCAGTACTTC CASSFHSYEQYF once . TRBJ2-7 TRBV11-2
TGTGCCAGCAGCCAACTAGTAGGAGTTAACTATGGCTACACCTTC CASSQLVGVNYGYTF many . TRBJ1-2 TRBV3-1/TRBV3-2
TGTGCCAGCAGTCGGTCTAGCGGTAGCTCCTACAATGAGCAGTTCTTC CASSRSSGSSYNEQFF . TRBD2 TRBJ2-1 TRBV27
TGTGCCAGCAGTTTTCCGGGGGGCCAAGAGACCCAGTACTTC CASSFPGGQETQYF . TRBD2 TRBJ2-5 TRBV27
TGTGCCAGCAGCCCTCTTGGGGGCGGGGGGGCCCTAGATGAGCAGTTCTTC CASSPLGGGGALDEQFF . TRBD2 TRBJ2-1 TRBV3-1/TRBV3-2
TGTGCCAGCAGCTTAGCTACGGGTCGGGGCTACACCTTC CASSLATGRGYTF few . TRBJ1-2 TRBV7-9
TGTGCCAGCAGCCCCGGTCGGGGGAGAGCCTATGGCTACACCTTC CASSPGRGRAYGYTF . . TRBJ1-2 TRBV11-2
TGTGCCAGCAGCCGGGACAGTGCCACTAATGAAAAACTGTTTTTT CASSRDSATNEKLFF . TRBD1 TRBJ1-4 TRBV7-8
TGTGCCAGCAGTTCCCCGAACTTCGGGACCCAGTACTTC CASSSPNFGTQYF . . TRBJ2-5 TRBV6-9
TGTGCCAGCAGCAGGACAGGGGGGCGGGAGCTGTTTTTT CASSRTGGRELFF . TRBD1 TRBJ2-2 TRBV11-3
TGTGCCACCAGCAGAGATCTGGGGCCAGATACGCAGTATTTT CATSRDLGPDTQYF . . TRBJ2-3 TRBV15
TGCGCCAGCACTCTAACAGGGGGCACCAAAAACATTCAGTACTTC CASTLTGGTKNIQYF . TRBD1 TRBJ2-4 TRBV5-1
TGTGCCAGCAGCTTAGTGGTTGGGACAGGGTTCGGCTACACCTTC CASSLVVGTGFGYTF few TRBD1 TRBJ1-2 TRBV7-9
TGTGCCAGCAGCTCGGGACAGGGCCGTACGAACACTGAAGCTTTCTTT CASSSGQGRTNTEAFF . TRBD1 TRBJ1-1 TRBV5-4
TGTGCCAGCAGTTACCCCGGACAGGGTTCCTACGAGCAGTACTTC CASSYPGQGSYEQYF . TRBD1 TRBJ2-7 TRBV6-5
TGTGCCAGCAGCCTCGTTACGACAGGCGATCCACCTAATGAAAAACTGTTTTTT CASSLVTTGDPPNEKLFF . . TRBJ1-4 TRBV4-2
TGTGCCAGCAGCTTGGGGAGTTTAAATCAGCCCCAGCATTTT CASSLGSLNQPQHF . . TRBJ1-5 TRBV5-6
TGTGCCAGCAGCGGGTTAGGAGCGCGACTTGCTGGGGCCAACGTCCTGACTTTC CASSGLGARLAGANVLTF . . TRBJ2-6 TRBV7-9
TGTGCCAGCAGCCCCTGGGACAGCTACGAGCAGTACTTC CASSPWDSYEQYF . TRBD1 TRBJ2-7 TRBV16
TGTGCCATCAGTGTCGGGAGCGCCAATGAGCAGTTCTTC CAISVGSANEQFF . . TRBJ2-1 TRBV10-3
TGTGCCAGTAGTATAGGTCCGGGGGGTAATTCACCCCTCCACTTT CASSIGPGGNSPLHF . . TRBJ1-6 TRBV19
TGTGCCAGCAGGGCAGGGGCCTTTAGCAATCAGCCCCAGCATTTT CASRAGAFSNQPQHF few . TRBJ1-5 TRBV2
TGTGCCAGCAGTGGACTAGCGGGAGGCACAGATACGCAGTATTTT CASSGLAGGTDTQYF many TRBD2 TRBJ2-3 TRBV6-4
TGTGCCAGCAGCCGGACAGGGAGGGGTATGAACACTGAAGCTTTCTTT CASSRTGRGMNTEAFF . TRBD1 TRBJ1-1 TRBV7-6
TGTGCCAGCAGCGAAAGGGACAGGGACGAGCAGTACTTC CASSERDRDEQYF . TRBD1 TRBJ2-7 TRBV5-4
TGTGCCAGTAGTATAGTGGCAGGCCTCCCGAGCAATCAGCCCCAGCATTTT CASSIVAGLPSNQPQHF . . TRBJ1-5 TRBV19
TGTGCCAGCAGTTTCATCAGCACAGATACGCAGTATTTT CASSFISTDTQYF . . TRBJ2-3 TRBV27
TGCGCCAGCAGCCAAACCCCAGGAGGGCGACTGGCAAACGAGCAGTACTTC CASSQTPGGRLANEQYF . . TRBJ2-7 TRBV4-1
TGTGCCACCAGTGACGGGTCCTTTGAGCAGCCCCAGCATTTT CATSDGSFEQPQHF . . TRBJ1-5 TRBV24-1
TGTGCCAGCAAAAAGCGTCCCACAGATACGCAGTATTTT CASKKRPTDTQYF . . TRBJ2-3 TRBV2
TGTGCCAGCAGCCAAGAAGCCCGGTTGTACTTC CASSQEARLYF . . TRBJ2-7 TRBV3-1/TRBV3-2
TGCGCCAGCAGCAAGCAGGGAAGCACTGAAGCTTTCTTT CASSKQGSTEAFF . . TRBJ1-1 TRBV5-1
TGTGCCAGCAGCCCCGGACAGGGTCTAGAGACCCAGTACTTC CASSPGQGLETQYF . TRBD1 TRBJ2-5 TRBV5-8
TGTGCCAGCAGCTTATGGATTGCGGGGCCGGGGGATCAGCCCCAGCATTTT CASSLWIAGPGDQPQHF . . TRBJ1-5 TRBV7-9
TGTGCCAGCAGCGTAGTGCCAGACTACGAGCAGTACTTC CASSVVPDYEQYF . . TRBJ2-7 TRBV9
TGCGCCAGCACTCCTCCGGGACAGGCCTTAGCGCAGTACTTC CASTPPGQALAQYF few TRBD1 TRBJ2-7 TRBV10-2
TGTGCCACTAGCGGGAGGGCCCCACCTTTCCCTTTGAATGAGCAGTTCTTC CATSGRAPPFPLNEQFF . TRBD2 TRBJ2-1 TRBV13
TGTGCCAGCAACCAGGGGACTGGAAACACCATATATTTT CASNQGTGNTIYF . . TRBJ1-3 TRBV12-3/TRBV12-4
TGTGCCAGCGACTTCGGTGTACAGGGCAATCAGCCCCAGCATTTT CASDFGVQGNQPQHF . . TRBJ1-5 TRBV6-5
TGTGCCAGCAGCCAACGGACAGGGATGTATGAAAAACTGTTTTTT CASSQRTGMYEKLFF once TRBD1 TRBJ1-4 TRBV14
TGTGCCAGTATTGTTAGCTCTGGAAACACCATATATTTT CASIVSSGNTIYF . . TRBJ1-3 TRBV18
TGTGCCAGCAGGACTACACGGGTCTCTGGAAACACCATATATTTT CASRTTRVSGNTIYF . . TRBJ1-3 TRBV28
TGTGCCAGCGGGGGGCTAGCGGGGATAGGTGAGCAGTTCTTC CASGGLAGIGEQFF . TRBD2 TRBJ2-1 TRBV19
TGTGCCAGCTCACCACCTTTGACAGGGCTCTCTGGAAACACCATATATTTT CASSPPLTGLSGNTIYF . TRBD1 TRBJ1-3 TRBV18
TGTGCCACCAGTAAAGGGGGCTCTAAAGGGGAGACCCAGTACTTC CATSKGGSKGETQYF . TRBD1 TRBJ2-5 TRBV24-1
TGTGCCAGCAGCCAAGGGGGCGTGGGGAAACATGGCTACACCTTC CASSQGGVGKHGYTF . . TRBJ1-2 TRBV3-1/TRBV3-2
TGTGCCAGCAGCGCCCCGGGGTCCTATAATTCACCCCTCCACTTT CASSAPGSYNSPLHF . . TRBJ1-6 TRBV9
TGTGCCAGCAGCTCAGGCGATGAGCAGTTCTTC CASSSGDEQFF . . TRBJ2-1 TRBV7-3
TGTGCCAGCAGCTCGGGACTAGCGGGAAGGGAGACCCAGTACTTC CASSSGLAGRETQYF . TRBD2 TRBJ2-5 TRBV7-2
TGTGCCATCAAAGCGGACACAGGGGACTATGGCTACACCTTC CAIKADTGDYGYTF . TRBD1 TRBJ1-2 TRBV19
TGTGCCACCAGTGCCCTGACTAGTGCCTACACCGGGGAGCTGTTTTTT CATSALTSAYTGELFF . . TRBJ2-2 TRBV24-1
TGTGCCAGCAACGGGGGGACCGAAGTGGCAGATACGCAGTATTTT CASNGGTEVADTQYF . TRBD2 TRBJ2-3 TRBV3-1/TRBV3-2
TGTGCCAGCAGTCCCGGGACAGGTTTTACTGATGAAAAACTGTTTTTT CASSPGTGFTDEKLFF . TRBD1 TRBJ1-4 TRBV5-6